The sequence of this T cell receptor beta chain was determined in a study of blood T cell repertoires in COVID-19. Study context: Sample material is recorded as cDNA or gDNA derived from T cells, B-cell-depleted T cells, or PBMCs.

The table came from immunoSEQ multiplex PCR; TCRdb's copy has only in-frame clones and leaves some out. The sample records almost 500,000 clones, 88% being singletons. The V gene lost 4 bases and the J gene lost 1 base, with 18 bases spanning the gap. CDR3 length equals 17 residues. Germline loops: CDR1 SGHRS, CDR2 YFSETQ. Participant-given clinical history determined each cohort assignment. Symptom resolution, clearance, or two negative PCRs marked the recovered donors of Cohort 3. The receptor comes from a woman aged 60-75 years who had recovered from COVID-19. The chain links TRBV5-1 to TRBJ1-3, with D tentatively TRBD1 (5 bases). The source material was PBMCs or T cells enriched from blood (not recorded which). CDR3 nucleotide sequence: TGCGCCAGCAGCAAGCTCACTTTCGGGGGATCTGGAAACACCATATATTTT. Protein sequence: CASSKLTFGGSGNTIYF.